These T cell receptor beta chains were read from a single sample in a study of vaccination and CD4 T cells after COVID-19. MiXCR was run by TCRdb on the PCR reads, yielding one entry per CDR3 protein. The sample lists 15,000 to 20,000 distinct CDR3 sequences; around 49% were seen once. Their antigens remain unidentified. Source material: CD4+ T cells from blood, cultured in vitro. The source of these receptors is a human donor who had recovered from COVID-19. Both conserved end residues are part of each CDR3. The D gene is left open where the match is weak. Part of the rows lack a size; the others show once, few, many or a class for expanded clones.

-	TRBV6-2/TRBV6-3	-	TRBJ2-7	CASRSGTGSYEQYF	TGTGCCAGCAGGTCCGGGACTGGGTCCTACGAGCAGTACTTC
medium-sized	TRBV19	TRBD1	TRBJ1-5	CASSYRGGQPQHF	TGTGCCAGTAGTTACAGGGGAGGGCAGCCCCAGCATTTT
-	TRBV20-1	TRBD2	TRBJ2-7	CSVRTSSSYEQYF	TGCAGTGTCAGGACTAGCAGCTCCTACGAGCAGTACTTC
few	TRBV5-4	-	TRBJ1-2	CASTITGYSNYGYTF	TGTGCCAGCACAATCACAGGGTACTCTAACTATGGCTACACCTTC
-	TRBV20-1	-	TRBJ2-7	CSARDQGRGTGEQYF	TGCAGTGCTAGAGACCAGGGACGCGGAACTGGCGAGCAGTACTTC
-	TRBV27	-	TRBJ2-1	CASSPLDGDNEQFF	TGTGCCAGCAGTCCCCTCGACGGGGACAATGAGCAGTTCTTC
-	TRBV6-5	-	TRBJ2-1	CASSYIGSEQFF	TGTGCCAGCAGTTACATCGGTAGTGAGCAGTTCTTC
-	TRBV15	-	TRBJ2-7	CATSRDAGYEQYF	TGTGCCACCAGCCGGGACGCAGGCTACGAGCAGTACTTC
once	TRBV19	-	TRBJ1-2	CASSPRGRTYGYTF	TGTGCCAGTAGCCCCAGGGGACGAACCTATGGCTACACCTTC
few	TRBV7-8	-	TRBJ1-5	CASSPRRLSNQPQHF	TGTGCCAGCAGCCCGCGGCGCCTTAGCAATCAGCCCCAGCATTTT
few	TRBV27	-	TRBJ1-2	CASSLRQGRDGYTF	TGTGCCAGCAGTTTAAGGCAGGGTAGGGATGGCTACACCTTC
-	TRBV12-3/TRBV12-4	-	TRBJ1-1	CASSAPGPVSEAFF	TGTGCCAGCAGTGCACCGGGCCCCGTCTCTGAAGCTTTCTTT
-	TRBV11-2	-	TRBJ2-2	CASSWNTGELFF	TGTGCCAGCAGTTGGAACACCGGGGAGCTGTTTTTT
-	TRBV20-1	-	TRBJ2-7	CSAKRQRNSYEQYF	TGCAGTGCAAAAAGACAGCGAAACTCCTACGAGCAGTACTTC
few	TRBV2	-	TRBJ1-5	CASSDGPSRPQHF	TGTGCCAGCAGCGACGGGCCCAGTCGGCCCCAGCATTTT
-	TRBV12-5	-	TRBJ2-7	CASALEDLYEQYF	TGTGCTAGTGCTCTCGAGGACCTCTACGAGCAGTACTTC
-	TRBV6-1	-	TRBJ1-3	CASSGQEVSGTIYF	TGTGCCAGCAGTGGACAGGAAGTTTCGGGGACCATATATTTT
-	TRBV6-2/TRBV6-3	-	TRBJ2-1	CASSFSATNEQFF	TGTGCCAGCAGTTTTAGCGCTACCAATGAGCAGTTCTTC
-	TRBV7-6	TRBD1	TRBJ1-1	CASSSTGEGEAFF	TGTGCCAGCAGCTCGACAGGGGAGGGAGAAGCTTTCTTT
-	TRBV30	TRBD1	TRBJ1-5	CAWSATGTDNQPQHF	TGTGCCTGGAGTGCCACCGGGACAGACAATCAGCCCCAGCATTTT
-	TRBV28	-	TRBJ1-2	CASSLPSQGMVGGYTF	TGTGCCAGCAGTTTACCGTCCCAGGGCATGGTGGGGGGCTACACCTTC
-	TRBV28	TRBD1	TRBJ1-1	CASTSGGFREAFF	TGTGCCAGCACCTCAGGGGGGTTTAGGGAAGCTTTCTTT
once	TRBV5-1	-	TRBJ2-1	CASSSDSGHEQFF	TGCGCCAGCAGCTCGGATAGCGGACATGAGCAGTTCTTC
few	TRBV7-2	-	TRBJ1-5	CASSLRGLSNQPQHF	TGTGCCAGCAGCTTACGTGGCCTTAGCAATCAGCCCCAGCATTTT
-	TRBV7-3	-	TRBJ2-1	CASSLTGNEQFF	TGTGCCAGCAGCTTGACAGGCAATGAGCAGTTCTTC
-	TRBV19	-	TRBJ2-2	CASSIVPETGELFF	TGTGCCAGTAGTATTGTGCCGGAAACCGGGGAGCTGTTTTTT
few	TRBV30	TRBD1	TRBJ2-1	CASGQGSYNEQFF	TGTGCCAGCGGACAGGGCTCCTACAATGAGCAGTTCTTC
-	TRBV20-1	-	TRBJ2-3	CSARAGDPTDTQYF	TGCAGTGCTAGAGCGGGCGATCCTACAGATACGCAGTATTTT
-	TRBV11-3	-	TRBJ1-5	CASSPSPYQPQHF	TGTGCCAGCAGCCCCTCTCCTTATCAGCCCCAGCATTTT
-	TRBV2	TRBD2	TRBJ2-1	CASGGLMGGRDYNEQFF	TGTGCCAGCGGTGGCCTAATGGGGGGGAGGGACTACAATGAGCAGTTCTTC
-	TRBV6-2/TRBV6-3	-	TRBJ1-2	CASRSQQQHYGYTF	TGTGCCAGCAGGAGTCAGCAACAGCACTATGGCTACACCTTC
few	TRBV11-2	-	TRBJ1-1	CASSLEFRVKNTEAFF	TGTGCCAGCAGCTTAGAGTTCAGGGTTAAGAACACTGAAGCTTTCTTT
few	TRBV12-3/TRBV12-4	TRBD1	TRBJ1-2	CASSSNFWDRGTNYGYTF	TGTGCCAGCAGTTCTAACTTTTGGGACAGGGGTACCAACTATGGCTACACCTTC
-	TRBV5-4	TRBD2	TRBJ2-3	CASSLDGRAADTQYF	TGTGCCAGCAGCTTAGACGGGAGGGCCGCAGATACGCAGTATTTT
few	TRBV7-2	-	TRBJ1-2	CASSFGTEYGYTF	TGTGCCAGCAGCTTTGGGACTGAGTATGGCTACACCTTC
few	TRBV20-1	-	TRBJ1-2	CSATRDTPYGYTF	TGCAGTGCTACGAGGGACACCCCCTATGGCTACACCTTC
once	TRBV2	-	TRBJ2-1	CASSEQGLNEQFF	TGTGCCAGCAGTGAGCAGGGCCTCAATGAGCAGTTCTTC
-	TRBV20-1	TRBD2	TRBJ2-3	CSAKRLAGGTDTQYF	TGCAGTGCTAAAAGACTAGCGGGAGGCACAGATACGCAGTATTTT
few	TRBV19	-	TRBJ2-3	CASSIHRGNTDTQYF	TGTGCCAGTAGTATACATCGCGGAAACACAGATACGCAGTATTTT
few	TRBV6-1	-	TRBJ2-5	CASSPTYETQYF	TGTGCCAGCAGCCCTACCTATGAGACCCAGTACTTC
-	TRBV24-1	-	TRBJ1-5	CATSDGEINQPQHF	TGTGCCACCAGTGATGGAGAGATTAATCAGCCCCAGCATTTT
few	TRBV6-2/TRBV6-3	TRBD2	TRBJ2-1	CASSYIGGTLGQFF	TGTGCCAGCAGTTACATCGGGGGGACTCTTGGGCAGTTCTTC
few	TRBV4-2	-	TRBJ1-1	CASSPPSRGGTEAFF	TGTGCCAGCAGCCCCCCGTCTAGGGGCGGAACTGAAGCTTTCTTT
few	TRBV6-1	TRBD2	TRBJ2-5	CASSPRTSQQETQYF	TGTGCCAGCAGCCCAAGGACTAGCCAGCAAGAGACCCAGTACTTC
-	TRBV19	TRBD1	TRBJ1-1	CASNRQGGTEAFF	TGTGCCAGTAACCGACAGGGCGGAACTGAAGCTTTCTTT
-	TRBV2	-	TRBJ1-2	CASSEETVTGGYTF	TGTGCCAGCAGTGAAGAGACGGTGACGGGCGGCTACACCTTC
-	TRBV19	TRBD2	TRBJ2-1	CASTGGSRWNEQFF	TGTGCCAGTACGGGCGGGAGTCGGTGGAATGAGCAGTTCTTC
-	TRBV19	-	TRBJ2-6	CASIDGVAGANVLTF	TGTGCCAGTATCGACGGGGTGGCTGGGGCCAACGTCCTGACTTTC
-	TRBV19	-	TRBJ2-7	CASSITGQGMDEQYF	TGTGCCAGTAGTATAACGGGGCAGGGGATGGACGAGCAGTACTTC
-	TRBV6-1	TRBD1	TRBJ1-2	CASSRDREDGYTF	TGTGCCAGCAGCCGAGACAGGGAGGATGGCTACACCTTC
-	TRBV11-2	-	TRBJ2-3	CASSLFGDTQYF	TGTGCCAGCAGCTTATTTGGGGATACGCAGTATTTT
-	TRBV5-1	-	TRBJ1-1	CASSDAPRVNTEAFF	TGCGCCAGCAGCGACGCCCCCAGAGTGAACACTGAAGCTTTCTTT
-	TRBV20-1	-	TRBJ1-2	CSAEPGPGGGYTF	TGCAGTGCGGAACCGGGCCCCGGGGGAGGCTACACCTTC